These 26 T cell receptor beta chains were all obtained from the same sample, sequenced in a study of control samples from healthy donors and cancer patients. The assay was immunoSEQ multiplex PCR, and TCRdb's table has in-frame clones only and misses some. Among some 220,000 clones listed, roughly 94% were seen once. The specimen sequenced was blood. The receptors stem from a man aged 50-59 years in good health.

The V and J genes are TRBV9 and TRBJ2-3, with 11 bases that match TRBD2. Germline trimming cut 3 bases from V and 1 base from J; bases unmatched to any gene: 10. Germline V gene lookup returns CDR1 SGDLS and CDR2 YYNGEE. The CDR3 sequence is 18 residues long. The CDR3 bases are TGTGCCAGCAGCGCGAGGGATCCGACTAGCGGGGGCACAGATACGCAGTATTTT. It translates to CASSARDPTSGGTDTQYF. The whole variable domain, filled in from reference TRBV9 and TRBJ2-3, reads DSGVTQTPKHLITATGQRVTLRCSPRSGDLSVYWYQQSLDQGLQFLIQYYNGEERAKGNILERFSAQQFPDLHSELNLSSLELGDSALYFCASSARDPTSGGTDTQYFGPGTRLTVL.

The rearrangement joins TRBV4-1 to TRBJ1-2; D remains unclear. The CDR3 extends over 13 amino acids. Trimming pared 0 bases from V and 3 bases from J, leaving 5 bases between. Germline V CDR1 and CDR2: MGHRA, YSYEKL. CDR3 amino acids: CASSQERYYGYTF. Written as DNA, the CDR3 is TGCGCCAGCAGCCAAGAAAGGTACTATGGCTACACCTTC.

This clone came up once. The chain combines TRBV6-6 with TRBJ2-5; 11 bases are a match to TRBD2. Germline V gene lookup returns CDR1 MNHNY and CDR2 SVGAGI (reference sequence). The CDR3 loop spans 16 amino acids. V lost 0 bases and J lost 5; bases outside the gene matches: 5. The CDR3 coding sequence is TGTGCCAGCAGTTACTCGCTAGCGGGGGGTACGGAGACCCAGTACTTC. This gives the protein CASSYSLAGGTETQYF.

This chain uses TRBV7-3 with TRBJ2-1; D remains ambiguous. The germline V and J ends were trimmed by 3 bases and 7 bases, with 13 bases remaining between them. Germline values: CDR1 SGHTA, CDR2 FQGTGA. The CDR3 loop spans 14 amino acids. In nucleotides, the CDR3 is TGTGCCAGCAGCTTGAATACAAACTGGAATGAGCAGTTCTTC. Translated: CASSLNTNWNEQFF.

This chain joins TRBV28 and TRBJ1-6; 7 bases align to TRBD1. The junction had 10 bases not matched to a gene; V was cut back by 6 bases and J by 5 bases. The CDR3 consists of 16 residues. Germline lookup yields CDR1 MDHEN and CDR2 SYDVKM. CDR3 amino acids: CASSPPTGQDNSPLHF. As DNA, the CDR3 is TGTGCCAGCAGCCCCCCGACTGGACAGGATAATTCACCCCTCCACTTT.

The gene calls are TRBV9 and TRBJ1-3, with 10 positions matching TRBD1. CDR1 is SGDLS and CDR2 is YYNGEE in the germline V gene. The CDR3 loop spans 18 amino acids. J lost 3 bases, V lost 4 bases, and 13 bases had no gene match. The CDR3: CASSSPSKGQGFGNTIYF. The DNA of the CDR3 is TGTGCCAGCAGCTCCCCAAGTAAGGGACAGGGGTTTGGAAACACCATATATTTT.

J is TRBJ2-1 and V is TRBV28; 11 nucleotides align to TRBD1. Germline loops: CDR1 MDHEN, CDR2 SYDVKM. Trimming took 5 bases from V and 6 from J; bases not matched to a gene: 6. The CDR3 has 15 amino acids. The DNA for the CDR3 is TGTGCCAGCAGTCGGACAGGGGGCACAGGCAATGAGCAGTTCTTC. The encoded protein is CASSRTGGTGNEQFF.

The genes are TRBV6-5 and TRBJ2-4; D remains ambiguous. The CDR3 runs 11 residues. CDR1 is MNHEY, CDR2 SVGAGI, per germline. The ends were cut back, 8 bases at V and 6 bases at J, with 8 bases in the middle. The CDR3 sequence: CASDTANIQYF. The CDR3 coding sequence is TGTGCCAGCGATACAGCAAACATTCAGTACTTC.

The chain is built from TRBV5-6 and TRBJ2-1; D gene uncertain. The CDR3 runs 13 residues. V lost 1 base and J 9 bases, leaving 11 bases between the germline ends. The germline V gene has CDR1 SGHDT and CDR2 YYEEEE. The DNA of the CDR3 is TGTGCCAGCAGCTTGAACCCTATCCCTGAGCAGTTCTTC. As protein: CASSLNPIPEQFF.

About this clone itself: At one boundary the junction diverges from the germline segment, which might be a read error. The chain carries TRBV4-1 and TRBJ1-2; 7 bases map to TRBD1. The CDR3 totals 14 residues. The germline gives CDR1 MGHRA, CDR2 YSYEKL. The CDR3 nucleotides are TGCGCCAGCAGCCAAGGAACAGGGGATGATGGCTACACCTTT. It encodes CASSQGTGDDGYTF.

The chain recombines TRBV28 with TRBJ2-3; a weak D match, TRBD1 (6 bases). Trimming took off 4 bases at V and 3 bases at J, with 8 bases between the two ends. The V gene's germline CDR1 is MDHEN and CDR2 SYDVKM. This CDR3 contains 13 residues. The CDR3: CASSSGQTDTQYF. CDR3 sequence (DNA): TGTGCCAGCAGTTCAGGACAGACAGATACGCAGTATTTT.

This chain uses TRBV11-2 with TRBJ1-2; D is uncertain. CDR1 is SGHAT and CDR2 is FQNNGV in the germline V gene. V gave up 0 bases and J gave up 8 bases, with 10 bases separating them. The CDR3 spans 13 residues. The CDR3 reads CASSLDSGVGYTF. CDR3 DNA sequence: TGTGCCAGCAGCTTAGATAGCGGGGTGGGCTACACCTTC.

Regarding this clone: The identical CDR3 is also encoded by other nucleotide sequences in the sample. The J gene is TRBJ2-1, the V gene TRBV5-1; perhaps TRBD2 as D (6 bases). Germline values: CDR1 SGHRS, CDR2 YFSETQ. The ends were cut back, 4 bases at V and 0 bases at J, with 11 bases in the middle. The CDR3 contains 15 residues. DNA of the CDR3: TGCGCCAGCAGCCCGGGGGTGAGCTCCTACAATGAGCAGTTCTTC. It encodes CASSPGVSSYNEQFF.

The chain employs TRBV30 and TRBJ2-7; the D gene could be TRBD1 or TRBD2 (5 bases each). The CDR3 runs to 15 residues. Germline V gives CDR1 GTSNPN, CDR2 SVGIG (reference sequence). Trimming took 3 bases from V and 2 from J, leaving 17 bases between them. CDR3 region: CAWRGVTLSTYEQYF. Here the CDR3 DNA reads TGTGCCTGGAGGGGGGTTACACTATCAACCTACGAGCAGTACTTC.

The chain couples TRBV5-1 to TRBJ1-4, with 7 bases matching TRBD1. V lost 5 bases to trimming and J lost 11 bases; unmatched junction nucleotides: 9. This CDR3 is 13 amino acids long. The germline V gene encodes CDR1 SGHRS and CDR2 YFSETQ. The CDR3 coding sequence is TGCGCCAGCAGAGGTCAGGGGGTTGATAAACTGTTTTTT. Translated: CASRGQGVDKLFF.

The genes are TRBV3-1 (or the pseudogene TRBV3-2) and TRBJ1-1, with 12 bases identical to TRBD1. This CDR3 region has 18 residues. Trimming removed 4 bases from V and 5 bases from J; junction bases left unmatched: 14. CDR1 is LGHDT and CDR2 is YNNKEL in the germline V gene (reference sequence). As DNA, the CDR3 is TGTGCCAGCAGCCCGAACCGGGGGGACAGGGGGCATGGAACTGAAGCTTTCTTT. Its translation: CASSPNRGDRGHGTEAFF.

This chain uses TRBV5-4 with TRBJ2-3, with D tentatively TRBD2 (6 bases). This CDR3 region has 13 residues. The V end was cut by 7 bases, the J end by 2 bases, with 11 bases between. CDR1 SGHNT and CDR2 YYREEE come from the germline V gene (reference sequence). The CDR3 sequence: CASRTTLTDTQYF. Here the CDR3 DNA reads TGTGCCAGCCGGACTACCCTCACAGATACGCAGTATTTT. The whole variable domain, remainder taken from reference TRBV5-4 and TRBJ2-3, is ETGVTQSPTHLIKTRGQQVTLRCSSQSGHNTVSWYQQALGQGPQFIFQYYREEENGRGNFPPRFSGLQFPNYSSELNVNALELDDSALYLCASRTTLTDTQYFGPGTRLTVL.

The CDR3 loop reads CATTGTVGLDTEAFF. The CDR3 DNA sequence: TGCGCCACCACGGGGACCGTCGGTTTGGACACTGAAGCTTTCTTT. V and J are TRBV10-2 and TRBJ1-1, with TRBD1 as a possible D gene (5 bases). Germline V lookup: CDR1 WSHSY, CDR2 SAAADI. The CDR3 is made up of 15 amino acids. The V and J ends lost 10 bases and 3 bases respectively, with 21 bases between them.

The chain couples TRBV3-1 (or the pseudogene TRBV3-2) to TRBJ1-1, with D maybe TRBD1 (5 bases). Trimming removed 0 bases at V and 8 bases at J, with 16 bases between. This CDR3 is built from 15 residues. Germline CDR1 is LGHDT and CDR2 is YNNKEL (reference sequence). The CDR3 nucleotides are TGTGCCAGCAGCCAAGATTTGGGACCTAACTCGGAAGCTTTCTTT. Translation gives CASSQDLGPNSEAFF.

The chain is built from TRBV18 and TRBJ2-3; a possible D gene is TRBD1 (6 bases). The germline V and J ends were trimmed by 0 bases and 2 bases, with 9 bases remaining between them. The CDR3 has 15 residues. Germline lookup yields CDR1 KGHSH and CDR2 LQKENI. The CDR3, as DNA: TGTGCCAGCTCACCACCGGGACATACCACAGATACGCAGTATTTT. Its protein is CASSPPGHTTDTQYF. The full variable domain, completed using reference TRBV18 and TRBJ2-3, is NAGVMQNPRHLVRRRGQEARLRCSPMKGHSHVYWYRQLPEEGLKFMVYLQKENIIDESGMPKERFSAEFPKEGPSILRIQQVVRGDSAAYFCASSPPGHTTDTQYFGPGTRLTVL.

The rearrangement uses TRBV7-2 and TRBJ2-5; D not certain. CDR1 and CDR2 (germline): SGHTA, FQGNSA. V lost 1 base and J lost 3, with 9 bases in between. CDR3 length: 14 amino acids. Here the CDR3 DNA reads TGTGCCAGCAGCTTAGGCCACACTAAAGAGACCCAGTACTTC. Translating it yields CASSLGHTKETQYF.

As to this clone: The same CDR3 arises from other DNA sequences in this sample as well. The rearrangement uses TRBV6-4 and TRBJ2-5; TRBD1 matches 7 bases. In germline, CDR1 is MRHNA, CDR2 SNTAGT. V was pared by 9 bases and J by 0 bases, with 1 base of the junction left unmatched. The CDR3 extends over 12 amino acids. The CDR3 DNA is TGTGCCAGAGGACAGGACCAAGAGACCCAGTACTTC. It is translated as CARGQDQETQYF.

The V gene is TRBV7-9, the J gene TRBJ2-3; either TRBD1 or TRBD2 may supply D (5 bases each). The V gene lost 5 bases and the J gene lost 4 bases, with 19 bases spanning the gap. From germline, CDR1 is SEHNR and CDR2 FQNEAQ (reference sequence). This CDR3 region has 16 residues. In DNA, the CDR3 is TGTGCCAGCAGCCCGACCCTTCCGGGGACCTCAGATACGCAGTATTTT. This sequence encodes CASSPTLPGTSDTQYF.

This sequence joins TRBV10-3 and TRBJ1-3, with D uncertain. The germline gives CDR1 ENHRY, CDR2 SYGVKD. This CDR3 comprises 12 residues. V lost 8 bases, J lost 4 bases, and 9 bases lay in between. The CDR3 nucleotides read TGTGCCATCGAGGGCTTCGGAAACACCATATATTTT. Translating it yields CAIEGFGNTIYF.

CDR3 sequence (DNA): TGTGCCAGCAGGTCGGGACAGGGGTACAACTATGGCTACACCTTC. It specifies CASRSGQGYNYGYTF. The genes are TRBV27 and TRBJ1-2, with 10 nucleotides matching TRBD1. Per germline, CDR1 MNHEY and CDR2 SMNVEV (reference sequence). Trimming at V came to 6 bases and at J to 2 bases, leaving 6 bases not matched to a gene. The CDR3 runs 15 residues.

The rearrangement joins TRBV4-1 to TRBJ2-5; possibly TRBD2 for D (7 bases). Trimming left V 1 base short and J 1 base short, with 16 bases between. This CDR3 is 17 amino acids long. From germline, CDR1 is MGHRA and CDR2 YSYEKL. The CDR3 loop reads CASSQAGGLLPQETQYF. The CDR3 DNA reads TGCGCCAGCAGCCAAGCGGGGGGCTTGTTGCCCCAAGAGACCCAGTACTTC.